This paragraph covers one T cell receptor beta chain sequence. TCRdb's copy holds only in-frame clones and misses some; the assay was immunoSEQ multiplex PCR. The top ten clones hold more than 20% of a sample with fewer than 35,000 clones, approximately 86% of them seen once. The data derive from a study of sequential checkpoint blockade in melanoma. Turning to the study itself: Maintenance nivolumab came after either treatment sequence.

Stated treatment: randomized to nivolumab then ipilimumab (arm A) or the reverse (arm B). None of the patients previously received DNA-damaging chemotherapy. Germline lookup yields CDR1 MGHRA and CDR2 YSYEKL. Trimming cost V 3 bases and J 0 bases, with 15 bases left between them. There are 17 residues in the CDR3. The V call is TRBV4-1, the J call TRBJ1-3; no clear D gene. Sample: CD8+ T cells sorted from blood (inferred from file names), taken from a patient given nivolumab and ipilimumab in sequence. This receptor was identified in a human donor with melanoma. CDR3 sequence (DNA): TGCGCCAGCAGCCATCCCGGTCCGCCTAGCTCTGGAAACACCATATATTTT. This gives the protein CASSHPGPPSSGNTIYF.